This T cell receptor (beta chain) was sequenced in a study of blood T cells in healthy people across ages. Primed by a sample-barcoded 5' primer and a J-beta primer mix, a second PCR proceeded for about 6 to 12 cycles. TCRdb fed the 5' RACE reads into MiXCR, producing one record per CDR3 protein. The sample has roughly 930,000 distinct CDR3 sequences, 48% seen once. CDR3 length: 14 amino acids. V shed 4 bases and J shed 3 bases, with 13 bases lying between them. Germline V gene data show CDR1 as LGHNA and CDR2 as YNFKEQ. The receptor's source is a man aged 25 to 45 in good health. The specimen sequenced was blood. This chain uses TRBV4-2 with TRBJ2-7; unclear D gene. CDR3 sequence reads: CASSREGPNYEQYF. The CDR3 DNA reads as TGTGCCAGCAGCCGAGAAGGACCGAACTACGAGCAGTACTTC.